This T cell receptor (beta chain) was recovered during a study of regulatory T cells in long-lasting Graves disease. On this clonotype itself: A far larger clone is one nucleotide away, so this likely arose from a read error.

Libraries of TCR beta came from iRepertoire HTBI primers plus Arm-PCR of CDR3 regions. Per the original data handling: Across the samples, identification revealed 55 to 75 TRBV and 12 to 15 TRBJ segments. TCRdb independently ran MiXCR on the multiplex PCR reads; one entry per CDR3 protein. What appears here as the V and J calls and clone size reflects TCRdb's work, not the paper's. The sample consists of some 200,000 distinct CDR3 sequences, around a fifth of them appearing once. Time point: newly diagnosed GD, antithyroid drugs for less than 3 months. Following extraction of RNA from PBMCs, that RNA was used to make the TCR library. Patients hailed from an endocrinology department in Xi'an, China. Separately, the same data were catalogued under a study of T cells in Graves' hyperthyroidism and ophthalmopathy. As that study records: Uncontrolled infection, other autoimmune disease, pregnancy or lactation excluded patients.

The sequence was collected from a woman in her twenties or thirties with Graves disease. The sample in question was peripheral blood mononuclear cells (PBMCs), obtained at new diagnosis, from a patient treated with antithyroid drugs.

Here the CDR3 DNA reads TGTGCCATCGCTGGACAGGGCTGCGAGCAGTACTTC. This encodes CAIAGQGCEQYF. This chain connects TRBV10-1 to TRBJ2-7, with 8 bases fitting TRBD1. This CDR3 is 12 amino acids long. Germline V gives CDR1 WNHNN, CDR2 SYGVQD (reference sequence).